This entry describes one T cell receptor beta chain. This specimen comes from a study of cytomegalovirus exposure and HLA in healthy donors. V was clipped by 0 bases and J by 7 bases, with 18 bases between them. The germline V gene encodes CDR1 GTSNPN and CDR2 SVGIG (reference sequence). CDR3 length: 15 residues. Sequenced by immunoSEQ multiplex PCR; TCRdb stores in-frame clones only, minus some. The data contain over 75,000 clones, roughly 93% of them singletons. Sequences were obtained from PBMCs. The chain couples TRBV30 to TRBJ2-5; the D gene is possibly TRBD1 (5 bases). This TCR came from a young man in good health and CMV-seronegative. The CDR3 region is CAWSVPGSQQWTQYF. DNA of the CDR3: TGTGCCTGGAGTGTACCAGGGTCCCAGCAATGGACCCAGTACTTC.